This T cell receptor beta chain was found in a study of blood T cell repertoires in COVID-19. Across the study: Spain, Italy and the United States supplied samples that represented acute and convalescent COVID-19. In each case, the material was cDNA or gDNA derived from T cells, B-cell-depleted T cells, or PBMCs.

In the source study's methods: Nucleated cell number was recorded as an estimate derived from reference gene primer amplification. Method: immunoSEQ multiplex PCR; TCRdb's copy keeps in-frame clones and lacks some. V and J calls and clone size come straight from that table; D and trimming were deduced from the DNA. There are roughly 250,000 clones in the sample; 86% occur only once, and approximately 9.4% lies in the top ten. The CDR3 totals 11 residues. Germline CDR1 is MNHEY and CDR2 is SMNVEV (reference sequence). Trimming cost V 3 bases and J 10 bases, with 7 bases left between them. The V call is TRBV27, the J call TRBJ2-1; D might be TRBD1 (5 bases). This clonotype originated in a middle-aged man who had recovered from COVID-19. Sequenced input: peripheral blood. The CDR3 DNA is TGTGCCAGCAGTTTGGGGCCGGAGCAGTTCTTC. It translates to CASSLGPEQFF.